This T cell receptor beta chain was captured in a study of CD8 T cells in ankylosing spondylitis. CDR3 size: 13 residues. Germline CDR1 SGHRS, CDR2 YFSETQ. Trimming left V 8 bases short and J 1 base short, with 12 bases between. Regarding the study as a whole: A TCR beta motif of about eight highly homologous variants seemed to mark ankylosing spondylitis blood. Before this, some motif variants had been reported in reactive arthritis synovial fluid and blood. Significant enrichment of disease-linked clones was reported in matched ankylosing spondylitis synovial fluid.

Using its own MiXCR run on the 5' RACE reads, TCRdb lists one record per CDR3 protein. The sample lists 500,000 or so distinct CDR3 sequences; about 5.2% were seen once. This clonotype was found many times. Its antigen is as yet unknown. Sequencing was carried out using blood, either unsorted or a sorted T cell fraction (not recorded which). The origin of this receptor is a male donor with ankylosing spondylitis. The chain has TRBV5-1 and TRBJ1-2; a possible D gene is TRBD1 (5 bases). This chain's CDR3 is CAREPQDNYGYTF. For the CDR3, the DNA is TGCGCCAGGGAGCCACAGGATAACTATGGCTACACCTTC.